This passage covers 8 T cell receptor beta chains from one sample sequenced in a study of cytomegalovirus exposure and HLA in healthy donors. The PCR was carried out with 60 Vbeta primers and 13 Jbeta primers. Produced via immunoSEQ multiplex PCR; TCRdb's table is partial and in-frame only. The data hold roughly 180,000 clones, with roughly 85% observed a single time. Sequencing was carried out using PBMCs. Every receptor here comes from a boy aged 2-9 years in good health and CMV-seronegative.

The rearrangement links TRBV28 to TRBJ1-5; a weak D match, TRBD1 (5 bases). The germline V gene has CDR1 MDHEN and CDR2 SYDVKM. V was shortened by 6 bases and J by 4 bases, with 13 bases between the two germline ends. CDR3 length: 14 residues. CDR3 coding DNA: TGTGCCAGCAGGCTAGGGGCCCCGAATCAGCCCCAGCATTTT. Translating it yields CASRLGAPNQPQHF.

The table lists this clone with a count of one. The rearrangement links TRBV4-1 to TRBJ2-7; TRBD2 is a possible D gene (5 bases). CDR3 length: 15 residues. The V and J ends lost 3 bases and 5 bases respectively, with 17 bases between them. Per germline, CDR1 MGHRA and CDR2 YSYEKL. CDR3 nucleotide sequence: TGCGCCAGCAGCCAGCAACTAGAGCGTGGGGACGAGCAGTACTTC. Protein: CASSQQLERGDEQYF.

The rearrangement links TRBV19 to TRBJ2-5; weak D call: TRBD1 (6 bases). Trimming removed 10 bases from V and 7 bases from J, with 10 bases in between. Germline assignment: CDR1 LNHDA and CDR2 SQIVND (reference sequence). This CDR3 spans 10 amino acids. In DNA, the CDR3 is TGTGCCATCCTCAGGGGGACCCAGTACTTC. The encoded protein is CAILRGTQYF.

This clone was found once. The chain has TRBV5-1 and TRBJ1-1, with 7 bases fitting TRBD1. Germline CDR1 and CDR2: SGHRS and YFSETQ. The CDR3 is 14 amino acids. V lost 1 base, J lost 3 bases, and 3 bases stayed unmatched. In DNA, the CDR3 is TGCGCCAGCAGCTTGACTCAGGGGGACACTGAAGCTTTCTTT. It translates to CASSLTQGDTEAFF. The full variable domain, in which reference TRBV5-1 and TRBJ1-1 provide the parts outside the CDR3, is KAGVTQTPRYLIKTRGQQVTLSCSPISGHRSVSWYQQTPGQGLQFLFEYFSETQRNKGNFPGRFSGRQFSNSRSEMNVSTLELGDSALYLCASSLTQGDTEAFFGQGTRLTVV.

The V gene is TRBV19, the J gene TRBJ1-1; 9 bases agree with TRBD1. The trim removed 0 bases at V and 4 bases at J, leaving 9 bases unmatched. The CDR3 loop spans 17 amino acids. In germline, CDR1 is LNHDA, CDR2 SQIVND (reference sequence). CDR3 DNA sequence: TGTGCCAGTAGTATAGATCTCGAGACAGGGGGATTCACTGAAGCTTTCTTT. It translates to CASSIDLETGGFTEAFF.

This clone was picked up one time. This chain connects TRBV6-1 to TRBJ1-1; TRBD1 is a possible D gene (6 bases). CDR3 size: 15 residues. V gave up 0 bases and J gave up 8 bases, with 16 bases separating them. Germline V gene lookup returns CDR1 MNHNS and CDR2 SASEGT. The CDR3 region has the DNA TGTGCCAGCAGTGAAGCGTTCAGGGGATGGGGAGAAGCTTTCTTT. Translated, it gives CASSEAFRGWGEAFF.

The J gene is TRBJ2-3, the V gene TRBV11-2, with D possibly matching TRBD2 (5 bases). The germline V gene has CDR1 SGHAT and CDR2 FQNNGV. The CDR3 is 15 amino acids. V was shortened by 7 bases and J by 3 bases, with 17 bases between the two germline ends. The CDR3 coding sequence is TGTGCCAGCACCCCCGCCGGGGTTATTACAGATACGCAGTATTTT. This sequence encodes CASTPAGVITDTQYF. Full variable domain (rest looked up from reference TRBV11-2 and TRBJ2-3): EAGVAQSPRYKIIEKRQSVAFWCNPISGHATLYWYQQILGQGPKLLIQFQNNGVVDDSQLPKDRFSAERLKGVDSTLKIQPAKLEDSAVYLCASTPAGVITDTQYFGPGTRLTVL.

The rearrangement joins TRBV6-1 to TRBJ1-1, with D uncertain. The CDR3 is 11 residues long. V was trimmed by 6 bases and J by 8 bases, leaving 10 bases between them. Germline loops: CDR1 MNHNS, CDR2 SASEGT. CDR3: CASSKGGEAFF. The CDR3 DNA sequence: TGTGCCAGCAGCAAAGGAGGAGAAGCTTTCTTT.